One TCR beta chain is described in this entry. The V gene lost 6 bases and the J gene lost 1 base, with 16 bases spanning the gap. The CDR3 totals 15 residues. The V gene's germline CDR1 is MNHEY and CDR2 SVGAGI. This sample is drawn from a study of blood T cell repertoires in COVID-19. Study in general: Donors in the United States, Italy and Spain gave samples during acute or convalescent COVID-19.

The protocol was immunoSEQ multiplex PCR, while the TCRdb copy is restricted to in-frame clones and leaves out a portion. The sample has 200,000 to 250,000 clones; roughly 83% are singletons. Seattle cases were enrolled at active infection and followed longitudinally. The sample taken for sequencing was peripheral blood. The sequence came from a woman aged 80 or over with COVID-19, enrolled during active disease. The gene calls are TRBV6-5 and TRBJ2-7; D may be TRBD1 (6 bases). CDR3 sequence (DNA): TGTGCCAGCAGCCCCGGACAGTGGGGATCCTACGAGCAGTACGTC. Protein sequence: CASSPGQWGSYEQYV.